This entry concerns a single T cell receptor (beta chain). With a J-beta primer mix and a sample-barcoded 5' primer, a second PCR ran 7 to 11 cycles. TCRdb re-called the 5' RACE reads through MiXCR, storing one row per CDR3 protein. The sample consists of some 1.8 million distinct CDR3 sequences, approximately 39% of them appearing once. These data come from a study of blood T cells in healthy people across ages. V trimming: 5 bases; J trimming: 5 bases; junction bases outside the gene matches: 6. This CDR3 has 13 amino acids. CDR1 is SGHRS, CDR2 YFSETQ, per germline. The source material was blood. The V gene is TRBV5-1, the J gene TRBJ1-1, with 7 bases identical to TRBD1. This sequence was found in a human donor in good health. The CDR3 bases are TGCGCCAGCAGGTCACAGGGGAAGACTGAAGCTTTCTTT. Its translation: CASRSQGKTEAFF.